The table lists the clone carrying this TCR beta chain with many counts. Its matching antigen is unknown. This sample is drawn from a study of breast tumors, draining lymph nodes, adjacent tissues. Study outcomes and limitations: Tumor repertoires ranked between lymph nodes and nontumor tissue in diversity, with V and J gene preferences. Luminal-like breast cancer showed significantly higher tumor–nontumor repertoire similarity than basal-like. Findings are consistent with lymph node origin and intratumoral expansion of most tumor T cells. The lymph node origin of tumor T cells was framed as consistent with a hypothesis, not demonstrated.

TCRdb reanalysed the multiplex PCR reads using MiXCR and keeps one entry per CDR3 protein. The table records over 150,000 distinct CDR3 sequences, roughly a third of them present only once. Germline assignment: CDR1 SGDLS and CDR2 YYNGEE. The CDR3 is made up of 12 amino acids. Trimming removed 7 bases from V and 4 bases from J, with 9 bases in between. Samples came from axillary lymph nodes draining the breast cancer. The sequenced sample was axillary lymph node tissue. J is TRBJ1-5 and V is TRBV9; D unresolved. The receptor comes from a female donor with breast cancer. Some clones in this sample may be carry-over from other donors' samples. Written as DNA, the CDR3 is TGTGCCAGCCCCCTTGATAATCAGCCCCAGCATTTT. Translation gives CASPLDNQPQHF. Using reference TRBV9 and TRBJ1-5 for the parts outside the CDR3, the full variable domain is DSGVTQTPKHLITATGQRVTLRCSPRSGDLSVYWYQQSLDQGLQFLIQYYNGEERAKGNILERFSAQQFPDLHSELNLSSLELGDSALYFCASPLDNQPQHFGDGTRLSIL.